The 23 T cell receptor beta chains below all came from one sample that was sequenced in a study of technical replicates of blood from a few donors. Clones were sequenced by immunoSEQ multiplex PCR, and TCRdb holds only the in-frame ones, with some missing. The repertoire has about 97,000 clones, around 96% of them found once; the top ten carry about 0.36%. Specimen: T cells isolated from PBMCs. The source is a human donor in good health.

The CDR3 DNA reads as TGTGCCAGCAGCTTAGCACTAGCGGGAGAACTGACAGATACGCAGTATTTT. Protein: CASSLALAGELTDTQYF. This chain links TRBV7-8 with TRBJ2-3; 11 bases line up with TRBD2. Germline V gene sequence: CDR1 SGHVS, CDR2 FQNEAQ. There are 17 residues in the CDR3. J was trimmed by 3 bases and V by 0 bases; bases with no gene match: 5.

The count of this clone is one. The rearrangement uses TRBV7-8 and TRBJ2-7; D possibly corresponds to TRBD1 (7 bases). This CDR3 has 18 residues. The V end was cut by 1 base, the J end by 0 bases, with 19 bases between. The V gene's germline CDR1 is SGHVS and CDR2 FQNEAQ. The CDR3 DNA follows: TGTGCCAGCAGCTTAGGGACCCTTAGGGGGCGGGACTCCTACGAGCAGTACTTC. Translating it yields CASSLGTLRGRDSYEQYF.

This sequence joins TRBV7-8 and TRBJ2-1, with 9 bases lining up with TRBD2. The CDR3 spans 17 residues. CDR1 is SGHVS, CDR2 FQNEAQ, per germline. Losses at the gene ends were 1 base for V and 7 bases for J; bases not matched to a gene: 11. CDR3 sequence: CASSLGGLARTGNEQFF. In DNA, the CDR3 is TGTGCCAGCAGCTTAGGGGGACTAGCCCGGACTGGGAATGAGCAGTTCTTC.

The V gene is TRBV6-1, the J gene TRBJ1-3; 8 bases are shared with TRBD1. The CDR3 is made up of 15 amino acids. Trimming removed 5 bases from V and 3 bases from J; junction bases left unmatched: 6. Germline values: CDR1 MNHNS, CDR2 SASEGT. DNA of the CDR3: TGTGCCAGCAGTTCACAGGGGGTTCTTGGAAACACCATATATTTT. Amino acid sequence: CASSSQGVLGNTIYF.

The chain couples TRBV28 to TRBJ1-5, with 7 bases fitting TRBD1. The J segment lost 6 bases and the V segment lost 5 bases, leaving 4 bases of the junction unmatched. Germline assignment: CDR1 MDHEN and CDR2 SYDVKM. The CDR3 is 13 residues long. CDR3 in amino acids: CASSPQGIQPQHF. In nucleotides, the CDR3 is TGTGCCAGCAGTCCACAGGGGATTCAGCCCCAGCATTTT.

Only one count was recorded for this clone. V gene TRBV9 combines with J gene TRBJ2-7; 10 positions match TRBD1. V shed 3 bases and J 3 bases; nucleotides not matched to a gene: 6. This CDR3 has 15 residues. Germline CDR1 SGDLS, CDR2 YYNGEE. CDR3: CASSATGGAFYEQYF. DNA of the CDR3: TGTGCCAGCAGCGCGACAGGGGGCGCGTTCTACGAGCAGTACTTC.

The chain links TRBV6-5 to TRBJ2-2; D may be TRBD2 (6 bases). Germline V lookup: CDR1 MNHEY, CDR2 SVGAGI. This CDR3 spans 14 amino acids. Trimming removed 2 bases at V and 6 bases at J, with 10 bases between. In DNA form, the CDR3 reads TGTGCCAGCAGTTACGGGACTCCGTCCGGGGAGCTGTTTTTT. Protein product: CASSYGTPSGELFF.

The chain couples TRBV6-6 to TRBJ1-2; D unresolved. The CDR3 runs to 15 residues. Germline-derived CDR1 and CDR2 are MNHNY and SVGAGI (reference sequence). V lost 6 bases and J lost 2, with 16 bases in between. The CDR3 loop reads CASSFPRGGNYGYTF. CDR3 coding DNA: TGTGCCAGCAGCTTCCCCCGGGGAGGCAACTATGGCTACACCTTC.

V usage is TRBV29-1 and J usage is TRBJ2-7; tentative D call: TRBD2 (6 bases). V dropped 3 bases and J dropped 4 bases, with 10 bases sitting between them. Per the germline V gene, CDR1 is SQVTM and CDR2 is ANQGSEA. The CDR3 covers 12 residues. The CDR3 spells CSVEGTLYEQYF. DNA for the CDR3: TGCAGCGTTGAGGGGACTTTATACGAGCAGTACTTC.

The V call is TRBV6-1, the J call TRBJ2-1; TRBD1 agrees at 11 bases. Germline loops: CDR1 MNHNS, CDR2 SASEGT. After removal of 3 bases from V and 4 bases from J, the junction contained 8 bases not matched to a gene. The CDR3 is made up of 17 amino acids. The CDR3 nucleotides read TGTGCCAGCAGTGACGGACAGGGGGCTAGCCAATACAATGAGCAGTTCTTC. Translating it yields CASSDGQGASQYNEQFF.

The CDR3 sequence: CASSLYGGNTEAFF. CDR3 nucleotides: TGTGCCAGCAGCTTATACGGGGGTAACACTGAAGCTTTCTTT. The chain employs TRBV7-9 and TRBJ1-1; D may be TRBD1 (5 bases). V was pared by 2 bases and J by 2 bases, with 9 bases between. This CDR3 has 14 residues. Germline V gene data show CDR1 as SEHNR and CDR2 as FQNEAQ (reference sequence).

This rearrangement joins TRBV30 to TRBJ2-5; a possible D gene is TRBD2 (6 bases). Per the germline V gene, CDR1 is GTSNPN and CDR2 is SVGIG (reference sequence). V lost 3 bases to trimming and J lost 5 bases, with 13 bases between them. The CDR3 extends over 13 amino acids. Written as DNA, the CDR3 is TGTGCCTGGAGCACTGGGGGGTGGGAGACCCAGTACTTC. It translates to CAWSTGGWETQYF.

This clone was counted between two and nine times. V usage is TRBV14 and J usage is TRBJ1-1; D not certain. This CDR3 comprises 14 residues. Germline loops: CDR1 SGHDN, CDR2 FVKESK. The V gene lost 0 bases and the J gene lost 5 bases, with 10 bases spanning the gap. The CDR3 DNA reads TGTGCCAGCAGCCAAGATTTCAGGAGGACTGAAGCTTTCTTT. Protein sequence: CASSQDFRRTEAFF. The full variable domain, completed using reference TRBV14 and TRBJ1-1, is EAGVTQFPSHSVIEKGQTVTLRCDPISGHDNLYWYRRVMGKEIKFLLHFVKESKQDESGMPNNRFLAERTGGTYSTLKVQPAELEDSGVYFCASSQDFRRTEAFFGQGTRLTVV.

This rearrangement joins TRBV5-4 to TRBJ2-1, with D perhaps matching TRBD2 (6 bases). Germline CDR1 SGHNT, CDR2 YYREEE (reference sequence). V gave up 4 bases and J gave up 4 bases, with 12 bases separating them. The CDR3 is made up of 14 amino acids. CDR3 amino acids: CASSDGTLYNEQFF. Here the CDR3 DNA reads TGTGCCAGCAGCGACGGGACTTTATACAATGAGCAGTTCTTC.

This clone was observed a single time. The V gene is TRBV27, the J gene TRBJ2-7; 8 bases align to TRBD1. CDR1 and CDR2 from the germline V gene are MNHEY and SMNVEV (reference sequence). This CDR3 contains 14 residues. J gave up 2 bases and V 2 bases, and 2 bases lay outside the gene matches. The CDR3 coding sequence is TGTGCCAGCAGTTTAGGACAGGGCCCCTACGAGCAGTACTTC. It translates to CASSLGQGPYEQYF.

The chain has TRBV9 and TRBJ1-2; TRBD1 matches at 7 bases. The germline V gene has CDR1 SGDLS and CDR2 YYNGEE. After removal of 2 bases from V and 3 bases from J, the junction contained 1 base not matched to a gene. CDR3 length: 13 residues. CDR3 amino acids: CASSVQGDYGYTF. The DNA for the CDR3 is TGTGCCAGCAGCGTCCAGGGGGACTATGGCTACACCTTC.

The rearrangement joins TRBV6-5 to TRBJ1-5; perhaps TRBD1 as D (6 bases). Germline V gene data show CDR1 as MNHEY and CDR2 as SVGAGI. Trimming took 6 bases from V and 3 from J, leaving 15 bases between them. The CDR3 runs to 15 residues. The DNA for the CDR3 is TGTGCCAGCAGCTTTCGAGGGGGGGTCAATCAGCCCCAGCATTTT. This sequence encodes CASSFRGGVNQPQHF.

This chain uses TRBV28 with TRBJ2-7; D gene uncertain. CDR1 and CDR2 from the germline V gene are MDHEN and SYDVKM. CDR3 length equals 11 residues. V shed 5 bases and J shed 3 bases, with 5 bases lying between them. The DNA of the CDR3 is TGTGCCAGCAGTCCCCGCTACGAGCAGTACTTC. It translates to CASSPRYEQYF.

CDR3 in amino acids: CASSRQPFSNQPQHF. The CDR3 DNA sequence: TGTGCCAGCAGCCGACAGCCCTTTAGCAATCAGCCCCAGCATTTT. The genes are TRBV5-6 and TRBJ1-5; TRBD1 might be the D (5 bases). Trimming shortened V by 4 bases and J by 0 bases, and 11 bases separated the two germline ends. This CDR3 spans 15 amino acids. Germline CDR1 is SGHDT and CDR2 is YYEEEE.

This chain connects TRBV4-2 to TRBJ1-5; perhaps TRBD1 as D (6 bases). The germline V gene has CDR1 LGHNA and CDR2 YNFKEQ. Trimming cost V 1 base and J 0 bases, with 13 bases left between them. The CDR3 length is 17 residues. The DNA for the CDR3 is TGTGCCAGCAGCCAAGGGGGACACCAATATAGCAATCAGCCCCAGCATTTT. Its translation: CASSQGGHQYSNQPQHF.

V gene TRBV6-1 combines with J gene TRBJ1-1; D remains unclear. CDR3 length: 11 residues. The germline V gene has CDR1 MNHNS and CDR2 SASEGT. Trimming took 7 bases from V and 5 from J, leaving 8 bases between them. In nucleotides, the CDR3 is TGTGCCAGCACTCCGGGTACTGAAGCTTTCTTT. It is translated as CASTPGTEAFF.

The rearrangement uses TRBV27 and TRBJ1-1; D is perhaps TRBD1 (5 bases). The CDR3 consists of 11 residues. Germline V CDR1 and CDR2: MNHEY, SMNVEV (reference sequence). Trimming stripped 9 bases from V and 7 bases from J, with 12 bases between. CDR3 DNA: TGTGCCAGTGGGACTATAGATGAAGCTTTCTTT. Amino acid sequence: CASGTIDEAFF.

This chain connects TRBV19 to TRBJ2-6, with TRBD1 identical over 10 bases. Germline CDR1 reads LNHDA; CDR2 reads SQIVND (reference sequence). With V trimmed by 7 bases and J by 4 bases, 7 bases remained unmatched. The CDR3 runs 16 residues. For the CDR3, the DNA is TGTGCCAGTACCGGGACAGGGGTGAGCGGGGCCAACGTCCTGACTTTC. Its translation is CASTGTGVSGANVLTF.